Shown below are 26 T cell receptor beta chains from a single sample sequenced in a study of blood T cell repertoires in COVID-19. Assay: immunoSEQ multiplex PCR; the TCRdb copy retains only in-frame clones and omits some. Here the sample spans approximately 89,000 clones, 80% being singletons. Specimen: peripheral blood. These receptors were collected from an elderly woman with acute or convalescent COVID-19.

This clone appeared once. This rearrangement joins TRBV11-2 to TRBJ2-7, with D hard to call. The CDR3 contains 12 residues. The germline V gene encodes CDR1 SGHAT and CDR2 FQNNGV. Trimming cost V 1 base and J 3 bases, with 4 bases left between them. The CDR3 coding sequence is TGTGCCAGCAGCTTAGTGCGCTACGAGCAGTACTTC. This translates into CASSLVRYEQYF.

The chain joins TRBV2 to TRBJ2-3; tentatively, D is TRBD2 (6 bases). V shed 6 bases and J shed 2 bases, with 15 bases lying between them. CDR1 SNHLY and CDR2 FYNNEI come from the germline V gene. The CDR3 loop spans 15 amino acids. DNA for the CDR3: TGTGCCAGCAGAATACCGGGACTGAACACAGATACGCAGTATTTT. Amino acids: CASRIPGLNTDTQYF.

The chain combines TRBV20-1 with TRBJ2-1; 7 nucleotides line up with TRBD2. CDR1 is DFQATT, CDR2 SNEGSKA, per germline (reference sequence). With 3 bases clipped from V and 3 bases from J, the junction kept 5 bases outside the gene matches. The CDR3 consists of 14 residues. In DNA form, the CDR3 reads TGCAGTGCTAGTTTGCCTAGCGGCTACAATGAGCAGTTCTTC. This gives the protein CSASLPSGYNEQFF.

The chain recombines TRBV3-1 (or the pseudogene TRBV3-2) with TRBJ2-7; 7 bases are shared with TRBD1. V lost 4 bases to trimming and J lost 6 bases; unmatched junction nucleotides: 9. The CDR3 spans 14 residues. Germline V CDR1 and CDR2: LGHDT, YNNKEL (reference sequence). In DNA, the CDR3 is TGTGCCAGCAGCCCAAAACCGGACAGGATCGAGCAGTACTTC. Translation gives CASSPKPDRIEQYF.

This clone was seen more than once but under ten times. The rearrangement uses TRBV6-1 and TRBJ2-7; tentative D call: TRBD1 (6 bases). Germline V gene data show CDR1 as MNHNS and CDR2 as SASEGT. The CDR3 consists of 15 residues. The germline V and J ends were trimmed by 2 bases and 1 base, with 12 bases remaining between them. This CDR3 is CASSERTAPSYEQYF. DNA of the CDR3: TGTGCCAGCAGTGAAAGGACAGCCCCTTCCTACGAGCAGTACTTC.

The rearrangement uses TRBV18 and TRBJ1-1, with no clear D. The CDR3 sequence is 13 residues long. From germline, CDR1 is KGHSH and CDR2 LQKENI. Trimming removed 4 bases from V and 2 bases from J, with 8 bases in between. CDR3 nucleotide sequence: TGTGCCAGCTCACTTACACCAAACACTGAAGCTTTCTTT. Protein sequence: CASSLTPNTEAFF.

The chain uses TRBV5-1 and TRBJ2-2, with TRBD2 matching over 9 bases. The V gene end was trimmed by 5 bases and the J gene end by 3 bases; junction bases not matched to a gene: 5. Per the germline V gene, CDR1 is SGHRS and CDR2 is YFSETQ. The CDR3 covers 15 residues. The CDR3 here is CASRTAGGDTGELFF. CDR3 sequence (DNA): TGCGCCAGCAGGACAGCGGGGGGAGACACCGGGGAGCTGTTTTTT. Together with reference TRBV5-1 and TRBJ2-2, the CDR3 gives the full variable domain: KAGVTQTPRYLIKTRGQQVTLSCSPISGHRSVSWYQQTPGQGLQFLFEYFSETQRNKGNFPGRFSGRQFSNSRSEMNVSTLELGDSALYLCASRTAGGDTGELFFGEGSRLTVL.

The chain uses TRBV4-2 and TRBJ1-2; 8 bases agree with TRBD1. Germline V CDR1 and CDR2: LGHNA, YNFKEQ. The CDR3 loop spans 16 amino acids. The ends lost 1 base at V and 1 base at J; junction bases unmatched: 5. The CDR3 DNA reads as TGTGCCAGCAGCCAAGTTGAGACAGGGGATAACTATGGCTACACCTTC. This encodes CASSQVETGDNYGYTF.

V and J are TRBV18 and TRBJ2-7; D might be TRBD2 (5 bases). Germline V gene data show CDR1 as KGHSH and CDR2 as LQKENI. The CDR3 sequence is 15 residues long. V was shortened by 0 bases and J by 0 bases, with 9 bases between the two germline ends. The DNA of the CDR3 is TGTGCCAGCTCACCACCAGTGGGGAGCTCCTACGAGCAGTACTTC. This sequence encodes CASSPPVGSSYEQYF.

The V gene is TRBV19, the J gene TRBJ2-1, with 10 bases aligning to TRBD2. CDR3 length equals 19 residues. Germline V CDR1 and CDR2: LNHDA, SQIVND (reference sequence). With V trimmed by 1 base and J by 4 bases, 13 bases remained unmatched. CDR3 nucleotides: TGTGCCAGTAGTATAGGGCCCCTCCTCAGCGGGAGGGGGTACAATGAGCAGTTCTTC. Amino acid sequence: CASSIGPLLSGRGYNEQFF.

This clone was recorded many times. V usage is TRBV9 and J usage is TRBJ2-1; 12 bases fit TRBD2. The germline V gene encodes CDR1 SGDLS and CDR2 YYNGEE. CDR3 size: 16 residues. The J segment lost 9 bases and the V segment lost 3 bases, leaving 10 bases of the junction unmatched. The CDR3 DNA reads as TGTGCCAGCAGCGAGAGGGCTAGCGGGGGGGAAGGTGAGCAGTTCTTC. It is translated as CASSERASGGEGEQFF.

This chain joins TRBV18 and TRBJ2-7; tentative D call: TRBD2 (6 bases). The CDR3 spans 15 residues. Trimming cost V 0 bases and J 8 bases, with 17 bases left between them. Germline-derived CDR1 and CDR2 are KGHSH and LQKENI. CDR3 loop: CASSPPGSREDKQYF. For the CDR3, the DNA is TGTGCCAGCTCACCACCGGGGAGCAGGGAGGATAAGCAGTACTTC.

This clone was recorded a few times. V is TRBV19 and J is TRBJ2-7; 7 nucleotides agree with TRBD1. The CDR3 loop spans 15 amino acids. Trimming cost V 6 bases and J 3 bases; bases outside gene matches: 11. The germline gives CDR1 LNHDA, CDR2 SQIVND (reference sequence). As DNA, the CDR3 is TGTGCCAGTAGATCCTCGGGACAGTTTCTCTACGAGCAGTACTTC. It yields the protein CASRSSGQFLYEQYF.

The rearrangement uses TRBV3-1 (or the pseudogene TRBV3-2) and TRBJ2-3, with TRBD2 matching over 7 bases. V shed 4 bases, J shed 0 bases, and the junction held 7 bases outside the gene matches. Germline V gives CDR1 LGHDT, CDR2 YNNKEL (reference sequence). The CDR3 spans 16 residues. In DNA form, the CDR3 reads TGTGCCAGCAGCCTTTGGACTAGGGCTAGCACAGATACGCAGTATTTT. It codes for CASSLWTRASTDTQYF.

Ten or more counts support this clone. CDR3 amino acids: CASSRRGTSGSYNEQFF. The CDR3 DNA sequence: TGTGCCAGCAGCCGCAGAGGCACTAGCGGGAGCTACAATGAGCAGTTCTTC. The chain is built from TRBV11-2 and TRBJ2-1, with 11 positions matching TRBD2. The CDR3 extends over 17 amino acids. Losses at the gene ends were 5 bases for V and 3 bases for J; bases not matched to a gene: 9. Germline CDR1 and CDR2: SGHAT and FQNNGV.

V is TRBV6-2 or TRBV6-3 and J is TRBJ2-3, with TRBD2 matching 8 bases. The CDR3 has 16 residues. With V trimmed by 7 bases and J by 1 base, 10 bases remained unmatched. Germline assignment: CDR1 MNHEY and CDR2 SVGEGT. CDR3 DNA sequence: TGTGCCAGCACCCCAGCGGGGGTGGTCGGCACAGATACGCAGTATTTT. Its translation: CASTPAGVVGTDTQYF.

The CDR3 reads CASRSRGYEQYF. Written as DNA, the CDR3 is TGTGCCAGCAGATCCAGGGGGTACGAGCAGTACTTC. This chain connects TRBV12-3 or TRBV12-4 to TRBJ2-7; TRBD1 matches at 7 bases. V lost 6 bases to trimming and J lost 4 bases; unmatched junction nucleotides: 3. The CDR3 has 12 amino acids.

The V call is TRBV2, the J call TRBJ1-1; D perhaps matches TRBD1 (5 bases). V was trimmed by 7 bases and J by 4 bases, leaving 13 bases between them. Germline lookup yields CDR1 SNHLY and CDR2 FYNNEI. This CDR3 spans 13 amino acids. DNA for the CDR3: TGTGCCAGCACTATCATGGGGGGCACTGAAGCTTTCTTT. It codes for CASTIMGGTEAFF.

The chain has TRBV2 and TRBJ1-5; D is unresolved. Per the germline V gene, CDR1 is SNHLY and CDR2 is FYNNEI. V was pared by 7 bases and J by 4 bases, with 11 bases between. The CDR3 is 13 residues long. CDR3 loop: CASNGDLNQPQHF. As DNA, the CDR3 is TGTGCCAGCAACGGGGATCTTAATCAGCCCCAGCATTTT.

This clone has only a few counts. The chain is built from TRBV5-1 and TRBJ1-2, with TRBD1 matching 7 bases. Germline-derived CDR1 and CDR2 are SGHRS and YFSETQ. J lost 4 bases, V lost 2 bases, and 8 bases had no gene match. The CDR3 covers 15 residues. The CDR3 DNA sequence: TGCGCCAGCAGCTTCGGGACAGCGGCCGGCTATGGCTACACCTTC. Its protein product is CASSFGTAAGYGYTF.

V gene TRBV5-5 combines with J gene TRBJ2-3; D perhaps matches TRBD2 (5 bases). The CDR3 totals 13 residues. The V end was cut by 4 bases, the J end by 8 bases, with 14 bases between. Germline CDR1 is SGHKS and CDR2 is YYEKEE (reference sequence). The CDR3 DNA is TGTGCCAGCAGCCCTGGACCGGCGGGTACGCAGTATTTT. This sequence encodes CASSPGPAGTQYF.

The V and J genes are TRBV10-3 and TRBJ2-2, with 11 bases fitting TRBD1. CDR3 length: 16 amino acids. With 3 bases clipped from V and 4 bases from J, the junction kept 4 bases outside the gene matches. The germline V gene encodes CDR1 ENHRY and CDR2 SYGVKD. CDR3 sequence: CAISDRDRGITGELFF. The CDR3 nucleotides read TGTGCCATCAGTGATAGGGACAGGGGGATCACCGGGGAGCTGTTTTTT.

The genes are TRBV25-1 and TRBJ2-5; D is uncertain. This CDR3 region has 14 residues. Germline V lookup: CDR1 MGHDK, CDR2 SYGVNS. V lost 2 bases and J lost 4, with 11 bases in between. The CDR3 protein is CASSEGQIVETQYF. The DNA for the CDR3 is TGTGCCAGCAGTGAAGGGCAAATCGTAGAGACCCAGTACTTC.

The genes are TRBV5-1 and TRBJ1-2; 12 bases agree with TRBD1. V dropped 4 bases and J dropped 4; count of bases not matched to a gene: 2. The CDR3 is 14 residues long. Per the germline V gene, CDR1 is SGHRS and CDR2 is YFSETQ. The DNA of the CDR3 is TGCGCCAGCAGCGTGGGACAGGGGGCCTATGGCTACACCTTC. Protein product: CASSVGQGAYGYTF.

This chain joins TRBV7-9 and TRBJ1-6; TRBD1 matches 7 bases. V shed 2 bases, J shed 2 bases, and the junction held 6 bases outside the gene matches. The germline V gene encodes CDR1 SEHNR and CDR2 FQNEAQ (reference sequence). The CDR3 has 17 amino acids. The CDR3 loop reads CASSLNQGVTYNSPLHF. The CDR3 region has the DNA TGTGCCAGCAGCTTAAATCAGGGGGTCACCTATAATTCACCCCTCCACTTT.

J is TRBJ1-4 and V is TRBV7-2; D unresolved. Deletions cut 1 base from V and 4 bases from J, with 10 bases between. This CDR3 is 15 amino acids long. The V gene's germline CDR1 is SGHTA and CDR2 FQGNSA. The DNA of the CDR3 is TGTGCCAGCAGCTTAGTGTGGGAGAGTAATGAAAAACTGTTTTTT. As protein: CASSLVWESNEKLFF.